One and the same sample provided the 5 T cell receptor beta chains below, sequenced in a study of blood T cell repertoires in COVID-19 (dated by TCRdb to about 2020). The receptor library was made with the immunoSEQ multiplex PCR assay. The table comes from immuneACCESS by way of TCRdb, which keeps in-frame sequences with V and J called. Part of the clones is missing from these tables; in studies checked, under half for an unresolved V gene and the rest for unknown reasons. Recorded for this sample are about 30,000 clones; roughly 84% of them occurred a single time. The ten largest account for 13% of the sample. Material: peripheral blood. The origin of the receptors is a human donor in a cohort sampled during active COVID-19.

This chain uses TRBV6-5 with TRBJ1-2, with 10 bases that match TRBD1. From germline, CDR1 is MNHEY and CDR2 SVGAGI. The V segment lost 5 bases and the J segment 6 bases; nucleotides outside the gene matches: 6. The length of the CDR3 is 14 residues. DNA for the CDR3: TGTGCCAGCAGTCTGGGACAGGGGATCAATGGCTACACCTTC. This codes for CASSLGQGINGYTF.

The rearrangement joins TRBV5-1 to TRBJ2-7; weak D call: TRBD1 (6 bases). This CDR3 is 14 amino acids long. In germline, CDR1 is SGHRS, CDR2 YFSETQ. The V end was cut by 0 bases, the J end by 2 bases, with 9 bases between. The CDR3 sequence: CASSLGGGTYEQYF. For the CDR3, the DNA is TGCGCCAGCAGCTTGGGTGGGGGCACCTACGAGCAGTACTTC.

This chain connects TRBV7-8 to TRBJ1-5; 10 bases fit TRBD1. The V and J ends lost 2 bases and 0 bases, in that order; junction bases with no gene match: 7. Germline values: CDR1 SGHVS, CDR2 FQNEAQ. This CDR3 region has 18 residues. CDR3 nucleotides: TGTGCCAGCAGCTTAAGAGGGACAGGGGCCGTTAGCAATCAGCCCCAGCATTTT. Translation: CASSLRGTGAVSNQPQHF.

The rearrangement uses TRBV5-4 and TRBJ1-2; D is uncertain. This CDR3 is built from 14 residues. V was cut by 4 bases and J by 3 bases, with 13 bases left in between. CDR1 is SGHNT and CDR2 is YYREEE in the germline V gene (reference sequence). The CDR3 DNA reads TGTGCCAGCAGCAGAACGCAGATGGACTATGGCTACACCTTC. Its translation: CASSRTQMDYGYTF.

This clone was seen a handful of times. This sequence joins TRBV5-1 and TRBJ1-1; 7 bases fit TRBD1. The CDR3 totals 15 residues. Germline V gene lookup returns CDR1 SGHRS and CDR2 YFSETQ. V gave up 0 bases and J gave up 5 bases; unmatched junction bases: 7. The CDR3 loop is CASSLVDRERTEAFF. CDR3 nucleotide sequence: TGCGCCAGCAGCTTGGTTGACAGGGAAAGAACTGAAGCTTTCTTT.